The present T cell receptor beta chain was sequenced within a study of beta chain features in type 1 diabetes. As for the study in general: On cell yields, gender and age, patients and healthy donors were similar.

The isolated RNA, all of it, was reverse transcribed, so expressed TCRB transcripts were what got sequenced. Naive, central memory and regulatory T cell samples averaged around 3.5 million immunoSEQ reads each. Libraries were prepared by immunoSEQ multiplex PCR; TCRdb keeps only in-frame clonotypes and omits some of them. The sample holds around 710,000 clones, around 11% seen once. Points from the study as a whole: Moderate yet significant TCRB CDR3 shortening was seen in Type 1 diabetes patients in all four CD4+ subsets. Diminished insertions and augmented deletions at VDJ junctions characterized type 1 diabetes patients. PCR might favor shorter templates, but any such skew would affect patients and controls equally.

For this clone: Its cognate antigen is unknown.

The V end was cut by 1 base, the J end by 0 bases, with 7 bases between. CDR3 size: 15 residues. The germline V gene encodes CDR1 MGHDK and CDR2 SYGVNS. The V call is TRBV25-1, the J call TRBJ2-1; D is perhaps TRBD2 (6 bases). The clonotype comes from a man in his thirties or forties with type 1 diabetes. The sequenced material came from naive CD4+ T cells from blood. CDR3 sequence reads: CASSELGGSYNEQFF. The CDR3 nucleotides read TGTGCCAGCAGTGAATTGGGGGGCTCCTACAATGAGCAGTTCTTC.